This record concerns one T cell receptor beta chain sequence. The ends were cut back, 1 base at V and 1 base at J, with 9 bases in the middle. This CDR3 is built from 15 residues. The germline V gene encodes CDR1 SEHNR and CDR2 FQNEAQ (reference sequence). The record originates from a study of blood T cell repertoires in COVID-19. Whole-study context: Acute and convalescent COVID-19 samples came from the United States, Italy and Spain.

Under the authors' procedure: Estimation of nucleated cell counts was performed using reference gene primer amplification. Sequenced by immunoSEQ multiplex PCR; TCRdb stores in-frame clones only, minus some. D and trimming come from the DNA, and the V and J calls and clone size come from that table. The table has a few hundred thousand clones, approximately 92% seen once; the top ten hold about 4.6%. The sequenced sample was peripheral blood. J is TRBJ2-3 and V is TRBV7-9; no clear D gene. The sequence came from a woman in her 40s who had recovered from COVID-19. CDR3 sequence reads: CASSLEGGGTDTQYF. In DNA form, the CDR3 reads TGTGCCAGCAGCTTAGAAGGCGGCGGCACAGATACGCAGTATTTT.